A selection of T cell receptor beta chains follows, all from one sample in a study of T-cell reconstitution after alpha-beta-depleted transplantation in children. TCRdb reprocessed the PCR reads via MiXCR and lists one record per CDR3 protein. Counted here are about a million distinct CDR3 sequences, roughly 29% occurring once; the ten biggest clones make up roughly 30%. This material consisted of PBMCs, mostly from graft donor cells, taken 360 days after TCRalphabeta/CD19-depleted stem cell transplant. These receptors were taken from a boy younger than two who had a stem cell transplant for SCID, so the T cells may come from the graft donor. The CDR3 runs from the conserved cysteine through the conserved F or W. D genes are given only for firm matches. A row's size may be missing; if present it is once, few, many or a size class.

d_call,v_call,clone_size,j_call,cdr3_nt,cdr3_aa
.,TRBV20-1,.,TRBJ1-6,TGCAGTGCTAGAGTTCCAGGGTCCGGCTCACCCCTCCACTTT,CSARVPGSGSPLHF
TRBD1,TRBV19,.,TRBJ2-1,TGTGCCAGTAGTAGACAGGGTGGGAATGAGCAGTTCTTC,CASSRQGGNEQFF
.,TRBV9,few,TRBJ1-2,TGTGCCAGCAGCGTAGCTGAGCGACAGGCCTTTATGGATGGCTACACCTTC,CASSVAERQAFMDGYTF
TRBD2,TRBV5-1,few,TRBJ2-1,TGCGCCAGCAAGGTGCTAGCGGGGGCCAATGAGCAGTTCTTC,CASKVLAGANEQFF
.,TRBV20-1,few,TRBJ2-5,TGCAGTGCTAGAGTTTCCCCCTTTGGGGAGACCCAGTACTTC,CSARVSPFGETQYF
.,TRBV5-1,.,TRBJ2-3,TGCGCCAGCAGCTTGCCCGAGGGGGGAATAGGCGATACGCAGTATTTT,CASSLPEGGIGDTQYF
TRBD2,TRBV11-2,.,TRBJ2-3,TGTGCCGGCGCCCCGGCGGGGGGAGATACGCAGTATTTT,CAGAPAGGDTQYF
TRBD2,TRBV9,.,TRBJ2-6,TGTGCCAGCAGCCGGCGGGGGACCTCAAGCCGTGGGGCCAACGTCCTGACTTTC,CASSRRGTSSRGANVLTF
TRBD2,TRBV12-3/TRBV12-4,.,TRBJ2-1,TGTGCCAGCAGTTTAAGGCGGGGGGTAAACAATGAGCAGTTCTTC,CASSLRRGVNNEQFF
.,TRBV6-2/TRBV6-3,.,TRBJ2-7,TGTGCCAGCAGCCACACCGCCGGGACGAGGGAGCAGTACTTC,CASSHTAGTREQYF
TRBD1,TRBV7-9,many,TRBJ2-1,TGTGCCAGCAGCAGGGACAGCCCCTTTTCCTTC,CASSRDSPFSF
TRBD1,TRBV29-1,.,TRBJ1-1,TGCAGCGTTGACGAGCGGACAGGTACAGAAGCTTTCTTT,CSVDERTGTEAFF
TRBD1,TRBV7-3,.,TRBJ2-3,TGTGCCAGCAGCCCGACAGAGACAGGGTACCCAGCCGGCACAGATACGCAGTATTTT,CASSPTETGYPAGTDTQYF
.,TRBV4-3,.,TRBJ1-1,TGCGCCAGCAGCCTCCACCTTACAGGGCTGAACACTGAAGCTTTCTTT,CASSLHLTGLNTEAFF
.,TRBV5-1,.,TRBJ2-5,TGCGCCAGCAGCTTGGCGTGGCAGGGAGGCCGAGAGACCCAGTACTTC,CASSLAWQGGRETQYF
.,TRBV5-1,many,TRBJ2-3,TGCGCCAGCAGCTTGGCGGGCACAGATACGCAGTATTTT,CASSLAGTDTQYF
.,TRBV7-3,.,TRBJ2-7,TGTGCCAGCAGCCCTGGACTCGCCTTCTCCTACGAGCAGTACTTC,CASSPGLAFSYEQYF
.,TRBV7-2,.,TRBJ2-3,TGTGCCAGCAGCTTATTAGCTTTGCGCACAGATACGCAGTATTTT,CASSLLALRTDTQYF
.,TRBV3-1,many,TRBJ1-2,TGTGCCAGCAGCCAAAAGGACAAGGAGATGGGTGGCTACACCTTC,CASSQKDKEMGGYTF
TRBD1,TRBV4-2,.,TRBJ2-7,TGTGCCAGCAGCCAATTCCAGGGGGCCTACGAGCAGTACTTC,CASSQFQGAYEQYF
.,TRBV4-1,.,TRBJ2-7,TGCGCCAGCAGCCCGTGGGAGATGGACGAGCAGTACTTC,CASSPWEMDEQYF
TRBD1,TRBV5-1,.,TRBJ1-5,TGCGCCAGCAGCCTCGACAGGGGAGCTCAGCCCCAGCATTTT,CASSLDRGAQPQHF
.,TRBV12-3/TRBV12-4,.,TRBJ1-2,TGTGCCAGCAGTTTGGGGCCGCCCGTACCCTATGGCTACACCTTC,CASSLGPPVPYGYTF
TRBD1,TRBV5-6,few,TRBJ2-1,TGTGCCAGCAGCGGGACAGGGGCCCCTTACAATGAGCAGTTCTTC,CASSGTGAPYNEQFF
TRBD1,TRBV25-1,.,TRBJ2-1,TGTGCCAGCACGGACCGTAGGACAGGGCGATACAATGAGCAGTTCTTC,CASTDRRTGRYNEQFF
TRBD1,TRBV28,.,TRBJ2-7,TGTGCCACCCGGACAGGGGAGAGGAGGGAGCAGTACTTC,CATRTGERREQYF
.,TRBV4-1,.,TRBJ2-7,TGCGCCAGCAGCCAAGTTACGGTGAACTACGAGCAGTACTTC,CASSQVTVNYEQYF
.,TRBV12-3/TRBV12-4,.,TRBJ2-5,TGTGCCAGCAGTTTAGGGGCGGGGAGCGGGCTGGAGACCCAGTACTTC,CASSLGAGSGLETQYF
TRBD1,TRBV24-1,many,TRBJ2-1,TGTGCCACCAGTGGCAGGGGGCACGCCTACAATGAGCAGTTCTTC,CATSGRGHAYNEQFF
.,TRBV29-1,.,TRBJ1-5,TGCAGCGTTGATTCGGGGGGCTCGAGCAGGACCCAGCATTTT,CSVDSGGSSRTQHF
.,TRBV12-3/TRBV12-4,.,TRBJ2-1,TGTGCCAGCAGTTTAGAAGGCTACCTGGTTGAGCAGTTCTTC,CASSLEGYLVEQFF
TRBD2,TRBV5-1,few,TRBJ2-1,TGCGCCAGCAGCTTGTGGGCCAGCGGGGGGCTCAGGACCCCTTGCTTC,CASSLWASGGLRTPCF
.,TRBV15,.,TRBJ2-7,TGTGCCACCAGCCTTGAAAGGGGCCCGTCCTACGAGCAGTACTTC,CATSLERGPSYEQYF
.,TRBV20-1,.,TRBJ2-1,TGCACCTCCGAAAGCTTACGTTTTGGTGAGCAGTTCTTC,CTSESLRFGEQFF
.,TRBV20-1,.,TRBJ1-5,TGCAGTGCCGGGACCGCCTTGGATCAGCCCCAGCATTTT,CSAGTALDQPQHF
TRBD1,TRBV4-1,few,TRBJ1-4,TGCGCCAGCAGCCAGACGACAGGGAGAGGTGAAAAACTGTTTTTT,CASSQTTGRGEKLFF
TRBD1,TRBV20-1,.,TRBJ2-7,TGCAGTGCTAGGACAGGGCAAGCGAAGGCCTACGAGCAGTACTTC,CSARTGQAKAYEQYF
.,TRBV5-1,many,TRBJ2-5,TGCGCCAGCAGCCTTCACAGGGCGTGGGGAGTTGACCAGTACTTC,CASSLHRAWGVDQYF
TRBD1,TRBV19,few,TRBJ1-2,TGTGCCAGCCGGACAGGAGGTTACTATGGCTACACCTTC,CASRTGGYYGYTF
.,TRBV4-3,.,TRBJ2-5,TGCGCCAGCAGCCAAGAAGGGCAGTACCAAGAGACCCAGTACTTC,CASSQEGQYQETQYF
.,TRBV14,few,TRBJ2-3,TGTGCCAGCAGCCCTGACAGGAGGGTGACGCAGTATTTT,CASSPDRRVTQYF
TRBD2,TRBV5-1,.,TRBJ2-1,TGCGCCAGCTACGGGGGGTTAGAGGGCAATGAGCAGTTCTTC,CASYGGLEGNEQFF
TRBD1,TRBV14,many,TRBJ2-1,TGTGCCAGCAGAGACAGGGGGGCCTACAATGAGCAGTTCTTC,CASRDRGAYNEQFF
.,TRBV6-5,few,TRBJ2-1,TGTGCCAGCAGGCCCACGGGGGGCTCGAAGTTCTTC,CASRPTGGSKFF
.,TRBV6-1,.,TRBJ2-2,TGTGCCAGCAGTGGAGGGGACATCGGCACCGGGGAGCTGTTTTTT,CASSGGDIGTGELFF
TRBD1,TRBV9,once,TRBJ2-2,TGTGCCAGCAGCGTCTGGGACAGAGGGCCCGGGGAGCTGTTTTTT,CASSVWDRGPGELFF
.,TRBV25-1,.,TRBJ1-1,TGTGCCAGCAGTCCCACACACGGGGGGATCACTGAAGCTTTCTTT,CASSPTHGGITEAFF